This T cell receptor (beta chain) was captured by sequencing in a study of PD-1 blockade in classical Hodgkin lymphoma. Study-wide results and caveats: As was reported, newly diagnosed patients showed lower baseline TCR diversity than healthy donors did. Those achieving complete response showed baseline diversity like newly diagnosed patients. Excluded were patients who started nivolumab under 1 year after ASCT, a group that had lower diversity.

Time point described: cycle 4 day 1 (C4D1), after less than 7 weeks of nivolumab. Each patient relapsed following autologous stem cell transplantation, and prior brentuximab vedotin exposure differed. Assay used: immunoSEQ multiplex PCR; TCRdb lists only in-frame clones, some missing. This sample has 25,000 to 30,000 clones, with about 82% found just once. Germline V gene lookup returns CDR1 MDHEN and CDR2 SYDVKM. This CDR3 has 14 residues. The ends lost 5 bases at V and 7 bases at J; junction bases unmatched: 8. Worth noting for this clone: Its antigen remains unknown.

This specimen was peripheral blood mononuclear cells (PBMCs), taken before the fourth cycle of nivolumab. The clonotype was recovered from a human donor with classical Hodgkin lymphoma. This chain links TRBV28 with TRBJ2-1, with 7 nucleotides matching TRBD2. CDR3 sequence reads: CASSLAGVMNEQFF. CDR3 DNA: TGTGCCAGCAGTCTGGCGGGAGTAATGAATGAGCAGTTCTTC.